Described below is a single T cell receptor (beta chain) sequence and its context. Antigen unknown. One junction end does not reproduce the germline sequence, and a read error may be involved. This entry belongs to a study of blood T cells in healthy people across ages. Study results and limitations: Fewer expanded clones and more diversity marked long-lived versus aged donors. Unknown donor CMV status possibly confounded expanded clonotype changes.

It was with a sample-barcoded 5' primer and a J-beta primer mix that a second PCR of about 6 to 12 cycles was run. Using its own MiXCR run on the 5' RACE reads, TCRdb lists one record per CDR3 protein. The sample lists around 1,500,000 distinct CDR3 sequences; 28% were seen once. Per the germline V gene, CDR1 is LGHNA and CDR2 is YSLEER. This CDR3 spans 16 amino acids. There were at least 5.5 micrograms of total RNA extracted from every sample. The receptor was derived from a woman in her 30s in good health. The chain couples TRBV4-3 to TRBJ2-1; D unclear. Sequenced sample: blood. This CDR3 reads CAGSQDQKGSYNEQFF. For the CDR3, the DNA is TGCGCCGGCAGCCAAGATCAAAAAGGCTCCTACAATGAGCAGTTCTTC.